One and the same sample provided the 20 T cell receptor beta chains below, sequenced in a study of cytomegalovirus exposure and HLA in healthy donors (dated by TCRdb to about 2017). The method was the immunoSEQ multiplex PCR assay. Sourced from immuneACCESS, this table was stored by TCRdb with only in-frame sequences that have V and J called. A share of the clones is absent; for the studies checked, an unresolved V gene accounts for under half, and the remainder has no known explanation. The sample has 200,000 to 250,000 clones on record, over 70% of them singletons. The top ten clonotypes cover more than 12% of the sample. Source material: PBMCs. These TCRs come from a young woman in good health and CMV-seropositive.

This chain's CDR3 is CASSLGDRGSETQYF. The CDR3 DNA reads TGCGCCAGCAGCTTGGGTGACAGGGGTAGCGAGACCCAGTACTTC. The genes are TRBV5-1 and TRBJ2-5, with 8 nucleotides matching TRBD1. Per the germline V gene, CDR1 is SGHRS and CDR2 is YFSETQ. The CDR3 is made up of 15 amino acids. After removal of 0 bases from V and 5 bases from J, the junction contained 6 bases not matched to a gene.

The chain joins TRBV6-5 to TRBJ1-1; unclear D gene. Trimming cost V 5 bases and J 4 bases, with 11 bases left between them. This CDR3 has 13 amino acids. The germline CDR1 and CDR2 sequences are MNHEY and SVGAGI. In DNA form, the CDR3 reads TGTGCCAGCAGTCCTAGGGTGACCACTGAAGCTTTCTTT. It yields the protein CASSPRVTTEAFF.

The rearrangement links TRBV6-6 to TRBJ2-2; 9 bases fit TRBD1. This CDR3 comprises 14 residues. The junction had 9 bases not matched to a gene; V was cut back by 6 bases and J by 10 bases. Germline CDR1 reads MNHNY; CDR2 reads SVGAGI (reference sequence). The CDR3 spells CASRPDRGGVELFF. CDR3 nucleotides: TGTGCCAGCAGGCCCGACAGGGGGGGCGTGGAGCTGTTTTTT.

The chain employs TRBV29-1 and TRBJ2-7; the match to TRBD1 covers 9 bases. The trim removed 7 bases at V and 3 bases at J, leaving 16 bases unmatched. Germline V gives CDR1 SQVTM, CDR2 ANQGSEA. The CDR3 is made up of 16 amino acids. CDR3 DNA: TGCAGCGGAACCGGGACAGGGCTTCCCGGACACTACGAGCAGTACTTC. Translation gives CSGTGTGLPGHYEQYF.

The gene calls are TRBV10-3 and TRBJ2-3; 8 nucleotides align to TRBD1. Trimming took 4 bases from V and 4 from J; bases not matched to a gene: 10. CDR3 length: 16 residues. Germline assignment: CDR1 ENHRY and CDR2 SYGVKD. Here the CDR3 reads CAISGSTGEWSDTQYF. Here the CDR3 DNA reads TGTGCCATCAGTGGTTCGACAGGGGAATGGTCAGATACGCAGTATTTT.

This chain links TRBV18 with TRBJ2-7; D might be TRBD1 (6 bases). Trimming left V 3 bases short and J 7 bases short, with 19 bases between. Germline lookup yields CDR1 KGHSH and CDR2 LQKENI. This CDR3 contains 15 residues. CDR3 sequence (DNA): TGTGCCAGCTCACCGGGGGCTACAGGGTCGGGGGAGCAGTACTTC. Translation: CASSPGATGSGEQYF.

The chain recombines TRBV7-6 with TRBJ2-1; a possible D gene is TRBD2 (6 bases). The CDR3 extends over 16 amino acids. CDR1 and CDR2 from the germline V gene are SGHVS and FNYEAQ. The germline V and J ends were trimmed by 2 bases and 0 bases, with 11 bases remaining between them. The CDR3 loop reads CASSLLAGPSYNEQFF. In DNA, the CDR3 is TGTGCCAGCAGCTTACTTGCGGGACCCTCCTACAATGAGCAGTTCTTC.

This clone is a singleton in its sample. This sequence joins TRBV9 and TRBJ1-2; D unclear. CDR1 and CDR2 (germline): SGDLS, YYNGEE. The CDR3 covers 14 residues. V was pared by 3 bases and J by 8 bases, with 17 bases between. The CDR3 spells CASSESTAAYGYTF. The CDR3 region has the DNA TGTGCCAGCAGCGAGTCCACGGCGGCGTACGGCTACACCTTC.

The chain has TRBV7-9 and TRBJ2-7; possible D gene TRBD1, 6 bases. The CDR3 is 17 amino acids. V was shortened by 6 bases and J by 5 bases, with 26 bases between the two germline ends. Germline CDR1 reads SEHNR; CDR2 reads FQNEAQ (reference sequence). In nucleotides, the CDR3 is TGTGCCAGCAGTAACCCTCTGTTACAGGGTAATCAGCACGAGCAGTACTTC. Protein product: CASSNPLLQGNQHEQYF.

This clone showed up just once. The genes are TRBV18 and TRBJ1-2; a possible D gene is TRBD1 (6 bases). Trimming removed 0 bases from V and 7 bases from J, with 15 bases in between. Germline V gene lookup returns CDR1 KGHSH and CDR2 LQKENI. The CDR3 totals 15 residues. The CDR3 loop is CASSPPRQGIGGYTF. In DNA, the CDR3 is TGTGCCAGCTCACCACCGCGGCAGGGGATAGGTGGCTACACCTTC.

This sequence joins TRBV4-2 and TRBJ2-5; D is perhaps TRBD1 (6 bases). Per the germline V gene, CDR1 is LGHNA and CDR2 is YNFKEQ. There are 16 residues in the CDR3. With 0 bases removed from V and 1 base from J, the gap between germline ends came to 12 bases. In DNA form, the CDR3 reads TGTGCCAGCAGCCAAGAGACAGGAAATCTCCAAGAGACCCAGTACTTC. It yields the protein CASSQETGNLQETQYF.

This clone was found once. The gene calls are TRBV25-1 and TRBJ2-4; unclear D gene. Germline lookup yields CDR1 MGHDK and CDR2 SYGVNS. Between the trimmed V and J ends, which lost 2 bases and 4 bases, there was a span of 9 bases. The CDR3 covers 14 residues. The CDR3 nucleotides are TGTGCCAGCAGTGAAGTTGATCGGAAAAACATTCAGTACTTC. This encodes CASSEVDRKNIQYF.

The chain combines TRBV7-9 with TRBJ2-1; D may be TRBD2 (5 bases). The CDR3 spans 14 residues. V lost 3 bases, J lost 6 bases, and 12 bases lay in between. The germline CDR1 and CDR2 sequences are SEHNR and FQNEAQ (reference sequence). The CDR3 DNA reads TGTGCCAGCAGCTTGACTCTAGCTCTCAATGAGCAGTTCTTC. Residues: CASSLTLALNEQFF.

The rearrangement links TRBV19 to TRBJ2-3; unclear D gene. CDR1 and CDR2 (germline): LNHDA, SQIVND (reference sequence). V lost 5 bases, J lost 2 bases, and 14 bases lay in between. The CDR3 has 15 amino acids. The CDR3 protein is CASSFSALITDTQYF. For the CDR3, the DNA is TGTGCCAGTAGTTTCTCGGCCCTAATCACAGATACGCAGTATTTT. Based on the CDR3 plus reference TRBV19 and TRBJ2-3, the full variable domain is DGGITQSPKYLFRKEGQNVTLSCEQNLNHDAMYWYRQDPGQGLRLIYYSQIVNDFQKGDIAEGYSVSREKKESFPLTVTSAQKNPTAFYLCASSFSALITDTQYFGPGTRLTVL.

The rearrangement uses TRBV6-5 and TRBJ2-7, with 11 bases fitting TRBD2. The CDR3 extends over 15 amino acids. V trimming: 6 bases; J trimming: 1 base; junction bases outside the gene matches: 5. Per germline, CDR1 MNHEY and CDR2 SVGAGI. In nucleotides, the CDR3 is TGTGCCAGCAGCCCCGGGACTAGCGGTTCCTACGAGCAGTACTTC. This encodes CASSPGTSGSYEQYF.

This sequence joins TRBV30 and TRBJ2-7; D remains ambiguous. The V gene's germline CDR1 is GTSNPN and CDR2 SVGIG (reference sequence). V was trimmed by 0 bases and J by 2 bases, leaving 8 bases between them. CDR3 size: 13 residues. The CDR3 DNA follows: TGTGCCTGGAGTGTACACCTGCCCTACGAGCAGTACTTC. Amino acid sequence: CAWSVHLPYEQYF.

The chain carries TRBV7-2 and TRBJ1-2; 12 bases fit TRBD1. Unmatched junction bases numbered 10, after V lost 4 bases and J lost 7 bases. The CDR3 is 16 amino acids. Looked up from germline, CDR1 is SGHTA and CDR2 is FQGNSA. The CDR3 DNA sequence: TGTGCCAGCAGCTCAGGGGGACAGGGGGCGCTTCGTGGCTACACCTTC. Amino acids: CASSSGGQGALRGYTF.

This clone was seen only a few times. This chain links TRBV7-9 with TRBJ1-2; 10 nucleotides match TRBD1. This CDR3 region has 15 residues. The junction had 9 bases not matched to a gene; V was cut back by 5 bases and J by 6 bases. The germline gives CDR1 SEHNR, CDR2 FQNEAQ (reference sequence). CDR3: CASSPNGQGGNGYTF. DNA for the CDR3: TGTGCCAGCAGCCCTAATGGACAGGGGGGAAATGGCTACACCTTC.

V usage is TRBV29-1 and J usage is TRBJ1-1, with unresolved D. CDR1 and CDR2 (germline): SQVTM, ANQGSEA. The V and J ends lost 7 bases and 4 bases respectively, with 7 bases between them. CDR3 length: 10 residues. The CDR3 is CSGSSTEAFF. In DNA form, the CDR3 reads TGCAGCGGATCTAGCACTGAAGCTTTCTTT. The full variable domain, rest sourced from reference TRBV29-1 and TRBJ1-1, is SAVISQKPSRDICQRGTSLTIQCQVDSQVTMMFWYRQQPGQSLTLIATANQGSEATYESGFVIDKFPISRPNLTFSTLTVSNMSPEDSSIYLCSGSSTEAFFGQGTRLTVV.

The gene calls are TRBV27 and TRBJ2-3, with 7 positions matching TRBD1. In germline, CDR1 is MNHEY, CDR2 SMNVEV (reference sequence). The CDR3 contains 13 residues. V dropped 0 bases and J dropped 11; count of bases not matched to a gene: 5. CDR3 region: CASSLSQGMGQYF. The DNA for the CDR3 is TGTGCCAGCAGTTTATCACAGGGGATGGGGCAGTATTTT.